This section outlines one T cell receptor (beta chain) sequence together with its context. The antigen is undetermined. V shed 3 bases and J shed 0 bases, with 10 bases lying between them. The germline V gene has CDR1 SQVTM and CDR2 ANQGSEA. CDR3 size: 14 residues. The method was immunoSEQ multiplex PCR; TCRdb's version includes in-frame clones alone and lacks a portion of them. The data show 13,000 or so clones, around three fifths seen once. The data are from a study of T cell repertoires in urothelial bladder cancer. Turning to the study itself: A few lesions each were cT0, cTa, cT1, and cT2 or greater. Study outcomes and limitations: A single clone reached roughly 2.2% in benign versus up to roughly 15% in carcinoma. Median infiltrating lymphocyte percentage was about 2% in carcinoma specimens.

The receptor was derived from a human donor with urothelial carcinoma. V usage is TRBV29-1 and J usage is TRBJ2-3; unclear D gene. Sequencing was carried out using tumor-infiltrating cells from bladder cancer. The CDR3 bases are TGCAGCGTTGAGTGGCAGACTAGCACAGATACGCAGTATTTT. Encoded protein: CSVEWQTSTDTQYF.